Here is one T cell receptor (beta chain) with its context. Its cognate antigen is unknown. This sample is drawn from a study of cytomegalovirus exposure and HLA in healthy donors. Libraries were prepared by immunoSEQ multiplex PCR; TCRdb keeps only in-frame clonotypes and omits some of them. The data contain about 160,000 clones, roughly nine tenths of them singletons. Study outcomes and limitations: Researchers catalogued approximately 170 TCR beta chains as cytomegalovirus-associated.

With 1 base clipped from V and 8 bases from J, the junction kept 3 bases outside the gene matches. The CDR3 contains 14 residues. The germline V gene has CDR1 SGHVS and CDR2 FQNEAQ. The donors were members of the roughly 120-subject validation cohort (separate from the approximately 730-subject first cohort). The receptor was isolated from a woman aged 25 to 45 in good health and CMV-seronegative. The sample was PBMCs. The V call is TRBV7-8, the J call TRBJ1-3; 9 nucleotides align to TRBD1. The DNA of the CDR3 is TGTGCCAGCAGCTTAGGGGACAGGGACCACACCATATATTTT. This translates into CASSLGDRDHTIYF.